This entry describes one T cell receptor beta chain. The antigen remains unidentified. It is likely a read error, because the conserved phenylalanine at the end of the CDR3 is missing. The sample comes from a study of T cell repertoires in cytomegalovirus infection. Study context: Evidence of both CMV infection and a matching HLA type came from public TCR beta signatures.

Study outcomes and limitations: Across the ex vivo response, the dominant clonotypes were HLA-C-restricted CMV-specific TCR beta clonotypes. Cumulative public TCR beta family frequency identified CMV carriers with the relevant HLA.

MiXCR, applied by TCRdb to the reads, yields one record per CDR3 protein. The sample holds about 890,000 distinct CDR3 sequences, around 31% seen once. Germline CDR1 MNHEY, CDR2 SVGEGT. V lost 5 bases to trimming and J lost 1 base; unmatched junction nucleotides: 12. The CDR3 is made up of 17 amino acids. The sequence was obtained from a human donor in good health (CMV status not recorded). Some clones in this sample may be carry-over from other donors' samples. The sequenced sample was cultured CD8+ T cells from PBMCs, obtained from culture after CMV antigen stimulation. The rearrangement joins TRBV6-2 or TRBV6-3 to TRBJ2-3, with 7 positions matching TRBD2. In DNA form, the CDR3 reads TGTGCCAGCAGTGAGCCAACCAGGGCGGGAGGCACAGATACGCAGTATTTG. Residues: CASSEPTRAGGTDTQYL.